The 14 T cell receptor beta chains below all came from one sample that was sequenced in a study of blood T cells in healthy people across ages. PCR was performed a second time for roughly 6 to 12 cycles using a sample-barcoded 5' primer and a J-beta primer mix. TCRdb called the 5' RACE reads again in MiXCR, with one record for every CDR3 protein. The sample has hundreds of thousands of distinct CDR3 sequences, about 27% seen once. This sample also appeared in a second study, on T cells of mothers and their children.

What was sequenced was blood. Source of these receptors: a boy aged 2 to 9 in good health.

The chain employs TRBV19 and TRBJ1-4; 7 nucleotides agree with TRBD1. Germline assignment: CDR1 LNHDA and CDR2 SQIVND (reference sequence). The CDR3 has 16 amino acids. Unmatched junction bases numbered 12, after V lost 5 bases and J lost 6 bases. DNA for the CDR3: TGTGCCAGTAGTCCAGGGGGTAGTGTCGGTGATGAAAAACTGTTTTTT. It codes for CASSPGGSVGDEKLFF.

This clonotype has only a few counts. The V call is TRBV28, the J call TRBJ2-5; D may be TRBD1 or TRBD2 (5 bases each). Germline lookup yields CDR1 MDHEN and CDR2 SYDVKM. This CDR3 is 14 amino acids long. The V end lost 5 bases, the J end lost 10 bases, and 20 bases lay between the germline ends. CDR3 loop: CASSPRGRPTGQYF. The CDR3 DNA reads TGTGCCAGCAGTCCCCGGGGCAGGCCGACCGGCCAGTACTTC.

J is TRBJ1-2 and V is TRBV30; D unresolved. There are 13 residues in the CDR3. Trimming cost V 0 bases and J 5 bases, with 10 bases left between them. Looked up from germline, CDR1 is GTSNPN and CDR2 is SVGIG (reference sequence). The CDR3 protein is CAWSVSGSYGYTF. CDR3 DNA: TGTGCCTGGAGTGTTTCGGGATCTTATGGCTACACCTTC.

The chain couples TRBV29-1 to TRBJ2-1; 7 bases fit TRBD1. The junction had 9 bases not matched to a gene; V was cut back by 6 bases and J by 7 bases. This CDR3 region has 13 residues. Germline assignment: CDR1 SQVTM and CDR2 ANQGSEA. CDR3 nucleotides: TGCAGCGTCACAGGGGACGGTGAGAATGAGCAGTTCTTC. Translating it yields CSVTGDGENEQFF.

V gene TRBV7-2 combines with J gene TRBJ1-6; D uncertain. This CDR3 region has 14 residues. Trimming shortened V by 7 bases and J by 6 bases, and 13 bases separated the two germline ends. CDR1 SGHTA and CDR2 FQGNSA come from the germline V gene. This chain's CDR3 is CASTSGGFNSPLHF. CDR3 in DNA: TGTGCCAGCACCTCGGGAGGTTTTAATTCACCCCTCCACTTT.

This clonotype was detected many times. The chain has TRBV25-1 and TRBJ2-3; D gene ambiguous. The CDR3 is 15 amino acids. V was shortened by 3 bases and J by 1 base, with 11 bases between the two germline ends. CDR1 and CDR2 (germline): MGHDK, SYGVNS. Here the CDR3 reads CASSDKDERTDTQYF. The CDR3 DNA sequence: TGTGCCAGCAGTGACAAAGATGAACGCACAGATACGCAGTATTTT.

The gene calls are TRBV27 and TRBJ1-5; D gene ambiguous. CDR3 length equals 14 residues. V lost 3 bases and J lost 4, with 10 bases in between. In germline, CDR1 is MNHEY, CDR2 SMNVEV (reference sequence). This CDR3 is CASSLTRSNQPQHF. The DNA for the CDR3 is TGTGCCAGCAGTTTGACAAGGTCAAATCAGCCCCAGCATTTT.

The CDR3 region is CSASEWTVNTEAFF. CDR3 nucleotide sequence: TGCAGTGCTAGCGAATGGACAGTGAACACTGAAGCTTTCTTT. This chain links TRBV20-1 with TRBJ1-1; the D gene is possibly TRBD1 (6 bases). The length of the CDR3 is 14 residues. The germline V gene has CDR1 DFQATT and CDR2 SNEGSKA (reference sequence). V was pared by 3 bases and J by 0 bases, with 11 bases between.

The chain combines TRBV12-3 or TRBV12-4 with TRBJ1-6, with D possibly TRBD1 on 5 matching bases. V lost 0 bases and J 8 bases, leaving 8 bases between the germline ends. The CDR3 contains 14 residues. Written as DNA, the CDR3 is TGTGCCAGCAGTTTAGCAGGGGAACATTCACCCCTCCACTTT. Amino acid sequence: CASSLAGEHSPLHF.

The V gene is TRBV7-8, the J gene TRBJ2-7; D may be TRBD1 (6 bases). The CDR3 spans 14 residues. The V end lost 5 bases, the J end lost 3 bases, and 14 bases lay between the germline ends. Germline-derived CDR1 and CDR2 are SGHVS and FQNEAQ. This chain's CDR3 is CASSLLTGNYEQYF. CDR3 nucleotides: TGTGCCAGCAGCCTACTCACAGGGAACTACGAGCAGTACTTC.

V is TRBV6-5 and J is TRBJ2-7, with 11 bases aligning to TRBD2. The J call may be faulty, since TRBJ2-1 better matches the DNA end. The CDR3 extends over 15 amino acids. CDR1 and CDR2 from the germline V gene are MNHEY and SVGAGI. CDR3 region: CASSNSGGAGNEQFF. Here the CDR3 DNA reads TGTGCCAGCAGTAATAGCGGGGGGGCAGGCAATGAGCAGTTCTTC.

The chain links TRBV7-9 to TRBJ1-1; D is ambiguous. Germline V gives CDR1 SEHNR, CDR2 FQNEAQ (reference sequence). The CDR3 sequence is 14 residues long. Trimming removed 1 base from V and 4 bases from J, with 10 bases in between. The CDR3 sequence: CASSLGYHGTEAFF. As DNA, the CDR3 is TGTGCCAGCAGCTTAGGGTATCATGGCACTGAAGCTTTCTTT.

This chain uses TRBV4-3 with TRBJ1-1, with 7 bases matching TRBD1. After removal of 0 bases from V and 5 bases from J, the junction contained 3 bases not matched to a gene. CDR1 is LGHNA and CDR2 is YSLEER in the germline V gene. The CDR3 loop spans 14 amino acids. CDR3 sequence reads: CASSQDDRATEAFF. Written as DNA, the CDR3 is TGCGCCAGCAGCCAAGATGACAGGGCGACTGAAGCTTTCTTT.

This clonotype was detected only a few times. The chain couples TRBV24-1 to TRBJ2-3; TRBD2 agrees at 7 bases. V shed 6 bases and J 0 bases; nucleotides not matched to a gene: 5. The CDR3 is 15 amino acids. The germline CDR1 and CDR2 sequences are KGHDR and SFDVKD. The CDR3 protein is CATSISGTSTDTQYF. CDR3 bases: TGTGCCACCAGTATAAGCGGGACTAGCACAGATACGCAGTATTTT.